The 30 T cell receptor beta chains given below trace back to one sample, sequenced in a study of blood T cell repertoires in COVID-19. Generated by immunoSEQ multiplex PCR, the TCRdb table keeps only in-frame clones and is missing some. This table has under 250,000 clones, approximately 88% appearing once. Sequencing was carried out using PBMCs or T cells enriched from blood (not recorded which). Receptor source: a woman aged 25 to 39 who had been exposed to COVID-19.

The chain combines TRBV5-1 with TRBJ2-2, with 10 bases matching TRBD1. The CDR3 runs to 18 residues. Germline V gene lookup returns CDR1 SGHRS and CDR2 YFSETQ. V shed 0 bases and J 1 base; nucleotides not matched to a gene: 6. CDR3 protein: CASSLALGTGENTGELFF. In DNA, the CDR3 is TGCGCCAGCAGCTTGGCCCTAGGGACAGGGGAGAACACCGGGGAGCTGTTTTTT.

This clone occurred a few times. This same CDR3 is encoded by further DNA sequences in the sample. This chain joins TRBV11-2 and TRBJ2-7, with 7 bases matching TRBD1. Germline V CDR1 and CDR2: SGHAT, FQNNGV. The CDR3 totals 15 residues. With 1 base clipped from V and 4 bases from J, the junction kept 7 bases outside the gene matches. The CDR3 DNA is TGTGCCAGCAGCTTAGTTTGGGGACAGACATACGAGCAGTACTTC. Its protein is CASSLVWGQTYEQYF.

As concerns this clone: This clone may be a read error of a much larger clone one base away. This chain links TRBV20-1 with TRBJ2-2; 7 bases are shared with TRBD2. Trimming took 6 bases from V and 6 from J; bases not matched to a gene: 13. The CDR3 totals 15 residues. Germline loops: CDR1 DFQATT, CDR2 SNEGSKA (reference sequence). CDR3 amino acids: CSASGSGKDAGELFF. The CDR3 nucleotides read TGCAGTGCCAGTGGGAGCGGGAAGGACGCCGGGGAGCTGTTTTTT.

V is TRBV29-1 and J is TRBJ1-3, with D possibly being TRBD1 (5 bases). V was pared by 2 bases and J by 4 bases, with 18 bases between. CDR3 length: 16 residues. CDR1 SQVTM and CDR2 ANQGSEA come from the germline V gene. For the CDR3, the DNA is TGCAGCGTTGAAATGAGAGCCCCAGGGTCGGGAAACACCATATATTTT. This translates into CSVEMRAPGSGNTIYF.

This chain's CDR3 is CASSLGPRSYNEQFF. The CDR3 nucleotides are TGTGCCAGCAGCTTAGGCCCCCGCTCCTACAATGAGCAGTTCTTC. The chain links TRBV7-3 to TRBJ2-1; D gene ambiguous. Germline lookup yields CDR1 SGHTA and CDR2 FQGTGA. V was trimmed by 2 bases and J by 0 bases, leaving 8 bases between them. This CDR3 has 15 amino acids.

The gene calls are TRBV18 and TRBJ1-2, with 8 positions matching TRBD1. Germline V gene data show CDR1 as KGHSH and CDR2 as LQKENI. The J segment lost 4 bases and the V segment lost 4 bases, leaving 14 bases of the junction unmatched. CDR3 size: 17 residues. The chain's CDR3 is CASSQLLQGVPSYGYTF. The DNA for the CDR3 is TGTGCCAGCTCACAGCTCCTACAGGGGGTCCCCTCCTATGGCTACACCTTC.

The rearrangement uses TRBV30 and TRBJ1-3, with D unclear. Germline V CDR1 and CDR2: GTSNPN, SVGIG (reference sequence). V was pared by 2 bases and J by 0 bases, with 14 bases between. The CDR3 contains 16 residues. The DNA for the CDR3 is TGTGCCTGGAGTCGAAGTTTACGGTTCTCTGGAAACACCATATATTTT. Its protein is CAWSRSLRFSGNTIYF.

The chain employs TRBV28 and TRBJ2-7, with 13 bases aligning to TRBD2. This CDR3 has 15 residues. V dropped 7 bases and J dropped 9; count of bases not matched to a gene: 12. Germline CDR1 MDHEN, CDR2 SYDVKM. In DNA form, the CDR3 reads TGTGCCAGCACCTCATCCGGACTAGCGGGAGTGGCGCAGTACTTC. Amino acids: CASTSSGLAGVAQYF.

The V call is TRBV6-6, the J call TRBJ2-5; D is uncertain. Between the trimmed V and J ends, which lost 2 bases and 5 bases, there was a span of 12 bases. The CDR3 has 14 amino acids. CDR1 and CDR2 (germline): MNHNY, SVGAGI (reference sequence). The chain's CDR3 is CASSYRLGSETQYF. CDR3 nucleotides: TGTGCCAGCAGTTACCGACTCGGCTCGGAGACCCAGTACTTC.

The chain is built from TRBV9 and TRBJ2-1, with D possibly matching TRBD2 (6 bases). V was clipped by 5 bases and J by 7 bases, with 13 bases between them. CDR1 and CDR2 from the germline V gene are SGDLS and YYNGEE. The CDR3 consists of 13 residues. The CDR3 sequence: CASSKVGGNEQFF. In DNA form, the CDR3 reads TGTGCCAGCAGTAAAGTAGGAGGGAATGAGCAGTTCTTC.

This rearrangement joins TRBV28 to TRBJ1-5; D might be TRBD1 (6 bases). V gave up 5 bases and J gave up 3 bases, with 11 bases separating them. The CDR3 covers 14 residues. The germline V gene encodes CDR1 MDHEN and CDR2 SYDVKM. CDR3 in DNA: TGTGCCAGCAGTCTGAACAGGGACAATCAGCCCCAGCATTTT. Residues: CASSLNRDNQPQHF.

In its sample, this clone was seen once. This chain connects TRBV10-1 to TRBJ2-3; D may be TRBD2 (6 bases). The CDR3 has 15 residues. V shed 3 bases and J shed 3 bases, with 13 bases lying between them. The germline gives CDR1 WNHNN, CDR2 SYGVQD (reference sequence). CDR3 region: CASSETGRGTDTQYF. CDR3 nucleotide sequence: TGCGCCAGCAGTGAAACCGGGAGAGGGACAGATACGCAGTATTTT.

The CDR3 DNA follows: TGTGCCAGCAGTTATGACGGCGGTTTCAATCAGCCCCAGCATTTT. Amino acids: CASSYDGGFNQPQHF. This sequence joins TRBV6-6 and TRBJ1-5, with D hard to call. The CDR3 covers 15 residues. V lost 3 bases, J lost 3 bases, and 12 bases lay in between. The germline V gene encodes CDR1 MNHNY and CDR2 SVGAGI (reference sequence).

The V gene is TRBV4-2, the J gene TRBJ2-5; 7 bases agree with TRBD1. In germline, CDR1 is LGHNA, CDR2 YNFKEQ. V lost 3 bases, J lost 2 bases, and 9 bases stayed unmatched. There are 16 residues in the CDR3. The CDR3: CASSQSGTVRQETQYF. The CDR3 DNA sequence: TGTGCCAGCAGCCAGTCGGGGACAGTGAGACAAGAGACCCAGTACTTC.

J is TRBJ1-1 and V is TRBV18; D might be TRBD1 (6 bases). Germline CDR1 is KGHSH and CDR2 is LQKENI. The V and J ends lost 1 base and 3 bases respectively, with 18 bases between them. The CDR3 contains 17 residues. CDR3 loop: CASSPLMSPNRDTEAFF. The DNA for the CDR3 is TGTGCCAGCTCACCACTAATGAGTCCCAACAGGGACACTGAAGCTTTCTTT.

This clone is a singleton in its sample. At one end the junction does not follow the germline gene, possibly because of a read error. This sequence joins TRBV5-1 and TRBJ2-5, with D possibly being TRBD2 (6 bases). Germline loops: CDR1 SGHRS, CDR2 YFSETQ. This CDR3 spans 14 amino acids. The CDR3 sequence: CASSLVPDPPPGDF. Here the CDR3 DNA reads TGCGCCAGCAGCTTGGTGCCGGACCCTCCTCCGGGGGACTTC.

The CDR3, as DNA: TGTGCCAGCAGCTTAGGAGGACTAGCGGGATCGAGTCCCTACGAGCAGTACTTC. This codes for CASSLGGLAGSSPYEQYF. V gene TRBV7-9 combines with J gene TRBJ2-7, with 12 bases that match TRBD2. Germline lookup yields CDR1 SEHNR and CDR2 FQNEAQ (reference sequence). The junction had 9 bases not matched to a gene; V was cut back by 1 base and J by 2 bases. The CDR3 has 18 residues.

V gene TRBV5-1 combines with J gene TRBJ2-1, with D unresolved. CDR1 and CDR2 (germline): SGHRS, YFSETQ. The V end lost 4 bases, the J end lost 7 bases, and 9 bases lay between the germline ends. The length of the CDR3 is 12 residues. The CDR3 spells CASSAPRNEQFF. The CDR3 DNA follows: TGCGCCAGCAGCGCCCCGAGGAATGAGCAGTTCTTC.

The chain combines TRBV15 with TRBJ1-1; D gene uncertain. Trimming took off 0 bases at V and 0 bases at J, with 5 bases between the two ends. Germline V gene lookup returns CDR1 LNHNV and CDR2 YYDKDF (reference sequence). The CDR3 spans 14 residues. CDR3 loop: CATSRDRMNTEAFF. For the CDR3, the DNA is TGTGCCACCAGCAGAGACAGGATGAACACTGAAGCTTTCTTT.

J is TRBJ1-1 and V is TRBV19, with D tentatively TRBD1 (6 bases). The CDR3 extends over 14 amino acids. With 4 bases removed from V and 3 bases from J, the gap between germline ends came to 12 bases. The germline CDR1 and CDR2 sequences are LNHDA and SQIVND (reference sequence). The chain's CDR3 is CASSTTRGDTEAFF. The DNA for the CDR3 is TGTGCCAGTAGTACCACCAGGGGAGACACTGAAGCTTTCTTT.

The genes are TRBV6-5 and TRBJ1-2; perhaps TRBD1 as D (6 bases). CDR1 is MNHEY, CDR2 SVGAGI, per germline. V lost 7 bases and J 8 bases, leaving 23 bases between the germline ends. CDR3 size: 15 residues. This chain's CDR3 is CASNQRGGPRVGYTF. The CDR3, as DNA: TGTGCCAGCAATCAAAGGGGGGGCCCTCGTGTAGGCTACACCTTC.

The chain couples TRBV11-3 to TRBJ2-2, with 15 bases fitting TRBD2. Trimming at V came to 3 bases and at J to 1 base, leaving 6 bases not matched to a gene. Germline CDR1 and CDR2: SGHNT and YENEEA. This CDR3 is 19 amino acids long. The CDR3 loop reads CASSFGLAGGLRNTGELFF. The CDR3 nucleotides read TGTGCCAGCAGCTTCGGACTAGCGGGAGGGTTAAGGAACACCGGGGAGCTGTTTTTT.

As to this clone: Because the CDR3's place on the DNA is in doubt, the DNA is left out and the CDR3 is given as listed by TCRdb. CDR3 region: CASSFLWGAGDDTQYF. The chain couples TRBV5-1 to TRBJ2-3; the table's D call, TRBD2, was not checked against the DNA. Germline CDR1 SGHRS, CDR2 YFSETQ. A total of 16 residues make up the CDR3, ends included.

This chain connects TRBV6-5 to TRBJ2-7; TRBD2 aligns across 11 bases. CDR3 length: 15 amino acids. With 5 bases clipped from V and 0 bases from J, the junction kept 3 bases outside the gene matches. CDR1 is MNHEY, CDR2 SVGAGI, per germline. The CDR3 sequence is CASSPGTSGSYEQYF. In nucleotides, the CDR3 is TGTGCCAGCAGTCCGGGGACTAGCGGCTCCTACGAGCAGTACTTC.

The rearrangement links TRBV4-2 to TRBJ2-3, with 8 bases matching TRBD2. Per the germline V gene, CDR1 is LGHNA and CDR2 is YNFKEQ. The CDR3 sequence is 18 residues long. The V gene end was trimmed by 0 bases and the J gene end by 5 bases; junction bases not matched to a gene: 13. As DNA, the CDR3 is TGTGCCAGCAGCCAAGACGGCCCAGGAGCGGGAGCAGGAGATACGCAGTATTTT. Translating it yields CASSQDGPGAGAGDTQYF.

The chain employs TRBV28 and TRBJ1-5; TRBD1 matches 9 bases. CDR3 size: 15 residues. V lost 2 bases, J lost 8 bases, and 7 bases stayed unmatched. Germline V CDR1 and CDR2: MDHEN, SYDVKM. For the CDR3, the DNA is TGTGCCAGCAGTTTAAGGGGACAGGGAGTTGAGCCCCAGCATTTT. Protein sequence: CASSLRGQGVEPQHF.

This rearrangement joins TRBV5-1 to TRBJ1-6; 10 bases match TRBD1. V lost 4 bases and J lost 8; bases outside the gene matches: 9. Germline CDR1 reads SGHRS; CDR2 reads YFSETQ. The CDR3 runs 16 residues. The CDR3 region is CASSPWTGGKDSPLHF. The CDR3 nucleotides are TGCGCCAGCAGCCCTTGGACAGGGGGGAAAGATTCACCCCTCCACTTT.

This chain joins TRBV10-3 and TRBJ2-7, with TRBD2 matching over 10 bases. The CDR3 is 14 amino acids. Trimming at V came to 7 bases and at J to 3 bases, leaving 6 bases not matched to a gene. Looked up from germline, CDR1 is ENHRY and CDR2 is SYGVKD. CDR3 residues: CAINTSGKVYEQYF. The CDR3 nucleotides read TGTGCCATCAACACTAGCGGGAAAGTCTACGAGCAGTACTTC.

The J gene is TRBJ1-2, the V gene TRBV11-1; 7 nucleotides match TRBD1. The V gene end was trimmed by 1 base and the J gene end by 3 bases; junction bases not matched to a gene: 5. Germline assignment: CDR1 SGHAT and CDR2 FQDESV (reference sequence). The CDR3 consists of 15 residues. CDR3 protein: CASSLGFGTDYGYTF. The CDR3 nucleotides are TGTGCCAGCAGCTTAGGTTTCGGGACAGACTATGGCTACACCTTC.

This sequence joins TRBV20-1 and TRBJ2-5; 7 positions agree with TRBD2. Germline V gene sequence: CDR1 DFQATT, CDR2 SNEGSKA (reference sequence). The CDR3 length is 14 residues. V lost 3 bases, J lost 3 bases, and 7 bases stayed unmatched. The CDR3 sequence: CSASSLAVKETQYF. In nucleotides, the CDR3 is TGCAGTGCTAGTAGCCTAGCGGTTAAAGAGACCCAGTACTTC.